A single sample is the source of the 26 T cell receptor beta chains below, sequenced in a study of cytomegalovirus exposure and HLA in healthy donors. PCR amplification relied on 60 Vbeta primers (plus 13 Jbeta primers). Clones were sequenced by immunoSEQ multiplex PCR, and TCRdb holds only the in-frame ones, with some missing. The sample yields roughly 110,000 clones, roughly 82% seen once. The sequencing input was PBMCs. All receptors come from a man younger than 45 in good health and CMV-seropositive.

This chain uses TRBV19 with TRBJ1-2; D is undetermined. Germline assignment: CDR1 LNHDA and CDR2 SQIVND (reference sequence). V was trimmed by 4 bases and J by 8 bases, leaving 17 bases between them. The CDR3 is made up of 14 amino acids. This CDR3 is CASSTSGRTGGYTF. The CDR3 region has the DNA TGTGCCAGTAGTACGTCCGGGAGGACGGGGGGCTACACCTTC. The whole variable domain, filled in from reference TRBV19 and TRBJ1-2, reads DGGITQSPKYLFRKEGQNVTLSCEQNLNHDAMYWYRQDPGQGLRLIYYSQIVNDFQKGDIAEGYSVSREKKESFPLTVTSAQKNPTAFYLCASSTSGRTGGYTFGSGTRLTVV.

The rearrangement uses TRBV19 and TRBJ1-2; weak D call: TRBD1 (5 bases). From germline, CDR1 is LNHDA and CDR2 SQIVND (reference sequence). This CDR3 has 19 residues. V shed 0 bases and J shed 2 bases, with 22 bases lying between them. In nucleotides, the CDR3 is TGTGCCAGTAGTATAGATCTATTCGTTGGGAGTGGGGGGAACTATGGCTACACCTTC. The encoded protein is CASSIDLFVGSGGNYGYTF.

There are a few counts of this clone. Different DNA sequences within this sample yield the same CDR3. The chain has TRBV4-1 and TRBJ1-2, with 10 nucleotides matching TRBD1. The junction had 2 bases not matched to a gene; V was cut back by 0 bases and J by 7 bases. CDR1 is MGHRA and CDR2 is YSYEKL in the germline V gene. This CDR3 is 14 amino acids long. This CDR3 is CASSQERTGGGYTF. The CDR3 coding sequence is TGCGCCAGCAGCCAAGAAAGGACAGGGGGTGGCTACACCTTC.

V and J are TRBV10-3 and TRBJ1-2; the match to TRBD1 covers 7 bases. The CDR3 spans 14 residues. V lost 6 bases and J lost 3; bases outside the gene matches: 7. Germline V gene sequence: CDR1 ENHRY, CDR2 SYGVKD. The CDR3 sequence: CAISFDRDDYGYTF. In nucleotides, the CDR3 is TGTGCCATCAGCTTCGACAGGGATGACTATGGCTACACCTTC.

The CDR3 region is CASRKQGSEQYF. CDR3 nucleotide sequence: TGTGCCAGCAGGAAACAGGGAAGCGAGCAGTACTTC. The genes are TRBV2 and TRBJ2-7; possible D gene TRBD1, 6 bases. This CDR3 region has 12 residues. The germline V gene has CDR1 SNHLY and CDR2 FYNNEI. Trimming stripped 6 bases from V and 6 bases from J, with 12 bases between.

This chain joins TRBV2 and TRBJ1-4; no firm D call. CDR1 SNHLY and CDR2 FYNNEI come from the germline V gene. The CDR3 length is 13 residues. V was cut by 7 bases and J by 4 bases, with 10 bases left in between. The CDR3 loop is CASKEGLNEKLFF. The CDR3 coding sequence is TGTGCCAGCAAGGAAGGACTTAATGAAAAACTGTTTTTT.

Turning to this clone: The identical CDR3 is also encoded by other nucleotide sequences in the sample. The chain employs TRBV10-3 and TRBJ2-3; D is possibly TRBD2 (6 bases). Trimming removed 6 bases from V and 3 bases from J, with 10 bases in between. Germline assignment: CDR1 ENHRY and CDR2 SYGVKD. The CDR3 totals 13 residues. CDR3 loop: CAIRGLATDTQYF. The CDR3 bases are TGTGCCATCAGGGGACTGGCTACAGATACGCAGTATTTT.

V is TRBV2 and J is TRBJ1-2; D unresolved. The CDR3 spans 14 residues. V was pared by 3 bases and J by 1 base, with 9 bases between. The germline CDR1 and CDR2 sequences are SNHLY and FYNNEI. The CDR3 is CASSDLEVNYGYTF. CDR3 sequence (DNA): TGTGCCAGCAGTGATCTGGAGGTTAACTATGGCTACACCTTC.

The genes are TRBV9 and TRBJ1-2; 7 bases agree with TRBD1. This CDR3 has 14 residues. Germline V gene lookup returns CDR1 SGDLS and CDR2 YYNGEE. V was clipped by 0 bases and J by 6 bases; unmatched bases: 5. Written as DNA, the CDR3 is TGTGCCAGCAGCGTAGGGGCAGGGGGTAATGGCTACACCTTC. Protein product: CASSVGAGGNGYTF. The variable domain in full, with the rest retrieved from reference TRBV9 and TRBJ1-2, is DSGVTQTPKHLITATGQRVTLRCSPRSGDLSVYWYQQSLDQGLQFLIQYYNGEERAKGNILERFSAQQFPDLHSELNLSSLELGDSALYFCASSVGAGGNGYTFGSGTRLTVV.

The chain links TRBV7-6 to TRBJ1-6; maybe TRBD1 (5 bases). V lost 3 bases to trimming and J lost 9 bases, with 18 bases between them. Germline values: CDR1 SGHVS, CDR2 FNYEAQ. The CDR3 covers 16 residues. CDR3 nucleotides: TGTGCCAGCAGCTTTGGAGATAAGGCAGGGCGTTCACCCCTCCACTTT. Encoded protein: CASSFGDKAGRSPLHF.

In its sample, this clone was seen once. The chain uses TRBV5-4 and TRBJ2-1; 8 bases map to TRBD1. The V and J ends lost 1 base and 3 bases, in that order; junction bases with no gene match: 3. Germline CDR1 SGHNT, CDR2 YYREEE (reference sequence). CDR3 size: 15 residues. The CDR3 here is CASSLPTGGYNEQFF. The CDR3, as DNA: TGTGCCAGCAGCTTGCCAACAGGGGGCTACAATGAGCAGTTCTTC. The whole variable domain, filled in from reference TRBV5-4 and TRBJ2-1, reads ETGVTQSPTHLIKTRGQQVTLRCSSQSGHNTVSWYQQALGQGPQFIFQYYREEENGRGNFPPRFSGLQFPNYSSELNVNALELDDSALYLCASSLPTGGYNEQFFGPGTRLTVL.

The J gene is TRBJ1-1, the V gene TRBV18; D might be TRBD1 (6 bases). Trimming left V 2 bases short and J 5 bases short, with 15 bases between. The CDR3 totals 15 residues. Germline V gene lookup returns CDR1 KGHSH and CDR2 LQKENI. CDR3 protein: CASSPEAGARTEAFF. CDR3 nucleotides: TGTGCCAGCTCACCAGAGGCAGGGGCGAGGACTGAAGCTTTCTTT. The complete variable domain, with remaining parts taken from reference TRBV18 and TRBJ1-1, reads NAGVMQNPRHLVRRRGQEARLRCSPMKGHSHVYWYRQLPEEGLKFMVYLQKENIIDESGMPKERFSAEFPKEGPSILRIQQVVRGDSAAYFCASSPEAGARTEAFFGQGTRLTVV.

V gene TRBV11-2 combines with J gene TRBJ1-3; D is possibly TRBD1 (5 bases). CDR1 is SGHAT and CDR2 is FQNNGV in the germline V gene. The V end was cut by 3 bases, the J end by 9 bases, with 15 bases between. The CDR3 is made up of 14 amino acids. The CDR3 sequence: CASSFQGDGGTIYF. The CDR3 bases are TGTGCCAGCAGCTTTCAGGGAGACGGGGGCACCATATATTTT.

The V call is TRBV2, the J call TRBJ1-2; the D is unclear. Germline V gene sequence: CDR1 SNHLY, CDR2 FYNNEI. The CDR3 is 14 amino acids. V was pared by 7 bases and J by 1 base, with 13 bases between. CDR3 sequence reads: CASKVDIFNYGYTF. CDR3 DNA sequence: TGTGCCAGCAAAGTCGACATCTTTAACTATGGCTACACCTTC.

V is TRBV2 and J is TRBJ1-1, with 7 bases matching TRBD1. The germline V gene has CDR1 SNHLY and CDR2 FYNNEI. CDR3 length: 17 amino acids. The V segment lost 3 bases and the J segment 0 bases; nucleotides outside the gene matches: 10. DNA of the CDR3: TGTGCCAGCAGTGACACCCCGGGACAGCCAATGAACACTGAAGCTTTCTTT. Translation gives CASSDTPGQPMNTEAFF.

About this clone itself: One junction end disagrees with the germline gene, perhaps due to a read error. The rearrangement uses TRBV6-5 and TRBJ1-1, with D possibly matching TRBD1 (6 bases). The germline V gene encodes CDR1 MNHEY and CDR2 SVGAGI. The CDR3 totals 13 residues. CDR3 amino acids: CAGSYRERTEAFF. CDR3 coding DNA: TGTGCCGGCAGTTACAGGGAGCGCACTGAAGCTTTCTTT.

The chain combines TRBV30 with TRBJ1-2; 9 bases line up with TRBD1. Germline loops: CDR1 GTSNPN, CDR2 SVGIG (reference sequence). The CDR3 totals 15 residues. J gave up 8 bases and V 3 bases, and 13 bases lay outside the gene matches. The CDR3 DNA is TGTGCCTGGAGCCAATCTTCCGGGACAGGGAAAGGCTACACCTTC. Its translation is CAWSQSSGTGKGYTF. The entire variable domain, with the rest obtained from reference TRBV30 and TRBJ1-2, is as follows: SQTIHQWPATLVQPVGSPLSLECTVEGTSNPNLYWYRQAAGRGLQLLFYSVGIGQISSEVPQNLSASRPQDRQFILSSKKLLLSDSGFYLCAWSQSSGTGKGYTFGSGTRLTVV.

The rearrangement joins TRBV5-4 to TRBJ2-3; D may be TRBD1 (6 bases). The CDR3 spans 12 residues. V was shortened by 3 bases and J by 4 bases, with 6 bases between the two germline ends. Germline CDR1 reads SGHNT; CDR2 reads YYREEE (reference sequence). This chain's CDR3 is CASSWGPDTQYF. The CDR3 bases are TGTGCCAGCAGCTGGGGGCCAGATACGCAGTATTTT.

There are a few counts of this clone. The chain carries TRBV7-6 and TRBJ1-1, with 9 bases matching TRBD1. V was clipped by 8 bases and J by 3 bases; unmatched bases: 4. The CDR3 loop spans 13 amino acids. The germline V gene has CDR1 SGHVS and CDR2 FNYEAQ. CDR3 sequence: CASAWDRDTEAFF. The DNA for the CDR3 is TGTGCCAGCGCCTGGGACAGGGACACTGAAGCTTTCTTT.

The chain uses TRBV18 and TRBJ2-5; 8 positions match TRBD2. The assigned J gene may be wrong: the sequence end matches TRBJ2-7 better. CDR1 and CDR2 from the germline V gene are KGHSH and LQKENI. The CDR3 has 15 residues. Here the CDR3 DNA reads TGTGCCAGCTCCCCCCCCGGGAGGGGTTCCTACGAGCAGTACTTC. Translation gives CASSPPGRGSYEQYF.

The chain employs TRBV2 and TRBJ2-5; no reliable D call. Germline lookup yields CDR1 SNHLY and CDR2 FYNNEI. The CDR3 sequence is 12 residues long. V lost 8 bases and J 2 bases, leaving 9 bases between the germline ends. CDR3 in DNA: TGTGCCAGCTCCTGGAGACAAGAGACCCAGTACTTC. As protein: CASSWRQETQYF.

The chain carries TRBV29-1 and TRBJ1-5; D is perhaps TRBD1 (6 bases). Trimming cost V 2 bases and J 7 bases, with 12 bases left between them. Germline V gene sequence: CDR1 SQVTM, CDR2 ANQGSEA. This CDR3 comprises 13 residues. The CDR3, as DNA: TGCAGCGTTGAATGGGGGCCGGGGCAGCCCCAGCATTTT. Residues: CSVEWGPGQPQHF.

Concerning this clone itself: The germline gene is not matched at one end of the junction; a read error may be the cause. The V and J genes are TRBV7-9 and TRBJ1-5; D might be TRBD1 (6 bases). The CDR3 spans 13 residues. CDR1 is SEHNR and CDR2 is FQNEAQ in the germline V gene (reference sequence). The CDR3 DNA reads as TGTTCCAGCAGCTTGGGACAAAATCAGCCCCAGCATTTT. It codes for CSSSLGQNQPQHF.

On this clone itself: One end of the junction fails to match germline, which may point to a read error. The rearrangement joins TRBV7-8 to TRBJ2-6; tentatively, D is TRBD1 (5 bases). The CDR3 sequence is 17 residues long. CDR1 is SGHVS, CDR2 FQNEAQ, per germline. CDR3 in amino acids: CASSPTTAYSGANGLTF. The CDR3 coding sequence is TGTGCCAGCAGCCCGACGACAGCGTACTCTGGGGCCAACGGCCTGACTTTC.

The V call is TRBV11-3, the J call TRBJ2-5; TRBD2 is a possible D gene (6 bases). With 2 bases removed from V and 3 bases from J, the gap between germline ends came to 13 bases. CDR3 size: 15 residues. Germline loops: CDR1 SGHNT, CDR2 YENEEA. CDR3 amino acids: CASSLHLGGEETQYF. The DNA for the CDR3 is TGTGCCAGCAGCTTACACCTTGGCGGGGAAGAGACCCAGTACTTC.

J is TRBJ2-5 and V is TRBV6-5, with 7 bases lining up with TRBD1. Germline V gives CDR1 MNHEY, CDR2 SVGAGI. This CDR3 has 16 residues. V dropped 0 bases and J dropped 7; count of bases not matched to a gene: 11. The CDR3 sequence: CASSYSTGMTSGTQYF. The CDR3 DNA follows: TGTGCCAGCAGTTACTCGACAGGGATGACATCAGGGACCCAGTACTTC.